This is a list of T cell receptor beta chains from one sample in a study of blood T cell repertoires in COVID-19. Here immunoSEQ multiplex PCR was the method, and the copy in TCRdb shows in-frame clones only, minus some. The sample yields around 95,000 clones, approximately 84% seen once. Specimen: peripheral blood. Receptors were obtained from a man between 25 and 39 years old in a cohort sampled during active COVID-19. Each CDR3 is given with its conserved first and last residue. Rows give clone size only sometimes, using once, few, many, or a class for an expanded clone.

>TRBV4-2|TRBJ2-1|.
CASSQEGGAYNEQFF
>TRBV7-9|TRBJ1-2|.
CASSFFRGADYGYTF
>TRBV7-6|TRBJ2-5|.
CASSSQGSQETQYF
>TRBV15|TRBJ2-5|.
CATSRDLPRLGGRETQYF
>TRBV3-1/TRBV3-2|TRBJ2-1|few
CASSHPREGLTPLNEQFF
>TRBV18|TRBJ2-5|.
CASSPPRGETQYF
>TRBV5-4|TRBJ2-1|.
CASSLGPGLAGGYNEQFF
>TRBV12-3/TRBV12-4|TRBJ2-1|.
CASSFAVEQFF
>TRBV5-4|TRBJ2-3|.
CASSFSARNTDTQYF
>TRBV3-1/TRBV3-2|TRBJ1-2|few
CASSQGVGDYGYTF
>TRBV4-1|TRBJ1-4|.
CASSQAQRTGVATNEKLFF
>TRBV13|TRBJ2-1|.
CASSPSGGAVEQFF
>TRBV4-1|TRBJ2-7|once
CASSQGARGPYEQYF
>TRBV5-8|TRBJ2-1|.
CASSPQGGEQFF
>TRBV2|TRBJ1-1|.
CASSGAHRGMNTEAFF
>TRBV7-8|TRBJ1-2|.
CASSSIRGQGYTF
>TRBV9|TRBJ2-7|.
CVSSPQGARTHEQYF
>TRBV9|TRBJ1-2|.
CASSVARGQSGYTF
>TRBV4-1|TRBJ2-3|once
CASSQATSGGGLITDTQYF
>TRBV15|TRBJ2-1|.
CATSIGRALGNEQFF
>TRBV3-1/TRBV3-2|TRBJ2-3|.
CASSPGTSGVVDTQYF
>TRBV6-4|TRBJ2-3|few
CASSALAGSTDTQYF
>TRBV5-1|TRBJ1-5|.
CASSFEGGQPQHF
>TRBV18|TRBJ2-7|.
CASSLPGQANEQYF
>TRBV6-1|TRBJ2-7|.
CASRTGQSSYEQYF
>TRBV6-7|TRBJ2-1|.
CASPSGQGGNEQFF